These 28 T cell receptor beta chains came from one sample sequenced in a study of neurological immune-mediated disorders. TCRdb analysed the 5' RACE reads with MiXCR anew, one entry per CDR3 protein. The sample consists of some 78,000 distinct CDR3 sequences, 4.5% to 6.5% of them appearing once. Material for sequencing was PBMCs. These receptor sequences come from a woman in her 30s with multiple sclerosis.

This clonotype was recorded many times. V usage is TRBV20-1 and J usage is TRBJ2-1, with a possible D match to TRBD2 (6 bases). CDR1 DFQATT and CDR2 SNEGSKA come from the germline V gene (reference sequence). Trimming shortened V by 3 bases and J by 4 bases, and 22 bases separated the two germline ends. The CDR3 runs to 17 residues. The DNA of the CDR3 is TGCAGTGCTAGGGCGAAGATCGGGACTCTATCTTACAATGAGCAGTTCTTC. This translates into CSARAKIGTLSYNEQFF.

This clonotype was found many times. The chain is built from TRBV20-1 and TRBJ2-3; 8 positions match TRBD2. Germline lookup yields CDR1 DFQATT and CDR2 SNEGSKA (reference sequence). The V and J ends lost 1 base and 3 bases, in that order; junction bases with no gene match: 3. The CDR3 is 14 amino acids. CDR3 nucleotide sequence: TGCAGTGCTAGAGGTCAGCGGGGGACAGATACGCAGTATTTT. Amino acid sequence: CSARGQRGTDTQYF.

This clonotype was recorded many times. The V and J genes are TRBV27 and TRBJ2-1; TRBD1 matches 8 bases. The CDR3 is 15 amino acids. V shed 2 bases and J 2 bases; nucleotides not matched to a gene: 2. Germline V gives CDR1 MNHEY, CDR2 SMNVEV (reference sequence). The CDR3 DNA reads TGTGCCAGCAGTTTACGACAGGGGCCCTACAATGAGCAGTTCTTC. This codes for CASSLRQGPYNEQFF.

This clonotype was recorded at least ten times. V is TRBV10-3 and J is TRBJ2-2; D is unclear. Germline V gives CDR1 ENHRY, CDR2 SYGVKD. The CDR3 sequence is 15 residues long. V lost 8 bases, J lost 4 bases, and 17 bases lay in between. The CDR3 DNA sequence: TGTGCCATCGCTAACTTAGAAGGCATCACCGGGGAGCTGTTTTTT. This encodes CAIANLEGITGELFF.

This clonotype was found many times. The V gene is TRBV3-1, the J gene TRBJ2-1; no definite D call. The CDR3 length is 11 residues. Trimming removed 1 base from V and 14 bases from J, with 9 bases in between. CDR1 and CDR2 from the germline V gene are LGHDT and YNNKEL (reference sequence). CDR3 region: CASSQGWEKFF. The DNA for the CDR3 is TGTGCCAGCAGCCAAGGTTGGGAAAAGTTCTTC.

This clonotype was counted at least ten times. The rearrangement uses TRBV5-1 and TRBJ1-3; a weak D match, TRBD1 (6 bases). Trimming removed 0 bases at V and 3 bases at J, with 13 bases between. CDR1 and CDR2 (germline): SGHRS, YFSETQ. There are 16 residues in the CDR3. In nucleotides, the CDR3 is TGCGCCAGCAGCTTGGACGCGGGGGCAATTGGAAACACCATATATTTT. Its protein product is CASSLDAGAIGNTIYF.

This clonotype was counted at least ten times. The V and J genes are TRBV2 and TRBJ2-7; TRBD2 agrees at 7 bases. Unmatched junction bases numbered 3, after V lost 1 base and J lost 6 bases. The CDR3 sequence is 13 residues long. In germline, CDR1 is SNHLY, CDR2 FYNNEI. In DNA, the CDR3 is TGTGCCAGCAGTGAAGTGGCGGGGGTCGAGCAGTACGTC. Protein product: CASSEVAGVEQYV.

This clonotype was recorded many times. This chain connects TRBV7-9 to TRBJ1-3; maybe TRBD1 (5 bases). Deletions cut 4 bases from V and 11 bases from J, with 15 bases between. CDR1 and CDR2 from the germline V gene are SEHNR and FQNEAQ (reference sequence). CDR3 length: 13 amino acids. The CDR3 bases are TGTGCCAGCAGCTATGGCGTGGGGCAGGCCATATATTTT. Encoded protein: CASSYGVGQAIYF.

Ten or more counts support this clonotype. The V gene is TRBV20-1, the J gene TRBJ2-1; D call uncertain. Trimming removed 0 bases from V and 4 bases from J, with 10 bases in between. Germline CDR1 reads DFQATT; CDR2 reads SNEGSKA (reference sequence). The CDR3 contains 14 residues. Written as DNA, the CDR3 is TGCAGTGCTAGAGATTCAGCTACGTACAATGAGCAGTTCTTC. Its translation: CSARDSATYNEQFF.

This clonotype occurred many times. The CDR3 sequence: CASSSKPGGSTEAFF. For the CDR3, the DNA is TGTGCCAGCAGCTCCAAGCCGGGGGGATCGACTGAAGCTTTCTTT. The rearrangement joins TRBV7-6 to TRBJ1-1, with D perhaps TRBD1 (5 bases). The germline V gene has CDR1 SGHVS and CDR2 FNYEAQ. V was pared by 4 bases and J by 5 bases, with 17 bases between. This CDR3 spans 15 amino acids.

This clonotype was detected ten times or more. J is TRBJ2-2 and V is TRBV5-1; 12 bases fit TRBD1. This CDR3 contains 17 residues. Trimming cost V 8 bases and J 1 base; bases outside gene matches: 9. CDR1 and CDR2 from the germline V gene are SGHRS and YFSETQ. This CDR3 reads CASWTGTGGRNTGELFF. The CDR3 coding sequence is TGCGCCAGTTGGACCGGGACAGGGGGCAGGAACACCGGGGAGCTGTTTTTT.

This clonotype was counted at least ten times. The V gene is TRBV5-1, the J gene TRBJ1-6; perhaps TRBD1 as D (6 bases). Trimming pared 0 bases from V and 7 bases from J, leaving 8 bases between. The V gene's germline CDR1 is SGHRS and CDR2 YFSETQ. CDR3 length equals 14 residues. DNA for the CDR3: TGCGCCAGCAGCTTGGGACAGGAAAATTCACCCCTCCACTTT. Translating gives CASSLGQENSPLHF.

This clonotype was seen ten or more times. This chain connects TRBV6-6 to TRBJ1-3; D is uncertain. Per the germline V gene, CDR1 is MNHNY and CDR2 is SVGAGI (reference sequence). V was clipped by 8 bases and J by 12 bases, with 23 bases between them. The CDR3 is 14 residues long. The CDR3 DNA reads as TGTGCCAGCGGTTTGGCTGGGGTAGTAGAGAGCATATATTTT. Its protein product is CASGLAGVVESIYF.

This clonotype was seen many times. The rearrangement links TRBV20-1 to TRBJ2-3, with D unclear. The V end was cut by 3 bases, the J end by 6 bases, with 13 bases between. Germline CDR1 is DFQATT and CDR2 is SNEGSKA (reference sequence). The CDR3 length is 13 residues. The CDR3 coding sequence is TGCAGTGCTAGGCCAGGTTTTGGGGATACGCAGTATTTT. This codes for CSARPGFGDTQYF.

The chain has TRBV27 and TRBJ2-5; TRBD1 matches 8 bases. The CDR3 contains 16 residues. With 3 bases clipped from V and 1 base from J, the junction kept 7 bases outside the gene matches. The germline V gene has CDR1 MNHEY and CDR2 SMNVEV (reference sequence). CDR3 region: CASSFRTDRAQETQYF. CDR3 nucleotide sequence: TGTGCCAGCAGTTTTAGAACGGACAGGGCCCAAGAGACCCAGTACTTC.

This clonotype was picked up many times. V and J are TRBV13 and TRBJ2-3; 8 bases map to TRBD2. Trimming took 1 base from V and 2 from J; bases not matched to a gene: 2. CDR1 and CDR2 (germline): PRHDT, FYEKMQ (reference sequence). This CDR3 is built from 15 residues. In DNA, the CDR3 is TGTGCCAGCAGCTTAGCGGGAGGGTTCACAGATACGCAGTATTTT. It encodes CASSLAGGFTDTQYF. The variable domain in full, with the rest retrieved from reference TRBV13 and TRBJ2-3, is AAGVIQSPRHLIKEKRETATLKCYPIPRHDTVYWYQQGPGQDPQFLISFYEKMQSDKGSIPDRFSAQQFSDYHSELNMSSLELGDSALYFCASSLAGGFTDTQYFGPGTRLTVL.

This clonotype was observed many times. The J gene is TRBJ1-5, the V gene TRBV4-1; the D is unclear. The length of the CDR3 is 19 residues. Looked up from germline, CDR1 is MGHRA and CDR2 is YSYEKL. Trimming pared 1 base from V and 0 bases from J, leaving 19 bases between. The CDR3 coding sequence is TGCGCCAGCAGCCAAGTAAAGGCGGGTTCATGGCCTAGCAATCAGCCCCAGCATTTT. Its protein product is CASSQVKAGSWPSNQPQHF.

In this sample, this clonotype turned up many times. Here the CDR3 reads CASSPGLAGVGNEQFF. CDR3 nucleotides: TGCGCCAGCAGCCCGGGACTAGCGGGAGTCGGGAATGAGCAGTTCTTC. The V gene is TRBV5-1, the J gene TRBJ2-1, with TRBD2 identical over 14 bases. The CDR3 spans 16 residues. After removal of 4 bases from V and 7 bases from J, the junction contained 7 bases not matched to a gene. Germline V gene data show CDR1 as SGHRS and CDR2 as YFSETQ.

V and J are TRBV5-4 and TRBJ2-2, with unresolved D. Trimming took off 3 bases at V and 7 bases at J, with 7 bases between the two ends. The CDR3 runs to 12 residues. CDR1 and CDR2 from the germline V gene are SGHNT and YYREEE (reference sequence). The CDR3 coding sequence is TGTGCCAGCAGCTCCCCCGACGGGGAGCTGTTTTTT. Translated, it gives CASSSPDGELFF.

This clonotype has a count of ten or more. The CDR3 sequence is CASSGGAKNIQYF. DNA of the CDR3: TGTGCCAGCAGTGGGGGTGCCAAAAACATTCAGTACTTC. The chain joins TRBV12-3 or TRBV12-4 to TRBJ2-4, with D possibly being TRBD1 or TRBD2 (5 bases each). This CDR3 spans 13 amino acids. Deletions cut 5 bases from V and 1 base from J, with 6 bases between.

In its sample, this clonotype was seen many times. The CDR3 DNA reads TGTGCCAGCAGTTCCAACCGGCCCTCCGAGCAGTACTTC. This translates into CASSSNRPSEQYF. This chain uses TRBV12-3 or TRBV12-4 with TRBJ2-7; no clear D. CDR3 length equals 13 residues. V lost 4 bases and J lost 6, with 13 bases in between.

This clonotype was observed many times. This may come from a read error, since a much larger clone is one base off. CDR3 loop: CSAQGGGAGRAQNF. The CDR3 coding sequence is TGCAGTGCCCAAGGCGGGGGCGCGGGTAGGGCCCAGAATTTT. The rearrangement uses TRBV20-1 and TRBJ1-5, with TRBD1 as a possible D gene (6 bases). The CDR3 is 14 residues long. CDR1 and CDR2 from the germline V gene are DFQATT and SNEGSKA (reference sequence).

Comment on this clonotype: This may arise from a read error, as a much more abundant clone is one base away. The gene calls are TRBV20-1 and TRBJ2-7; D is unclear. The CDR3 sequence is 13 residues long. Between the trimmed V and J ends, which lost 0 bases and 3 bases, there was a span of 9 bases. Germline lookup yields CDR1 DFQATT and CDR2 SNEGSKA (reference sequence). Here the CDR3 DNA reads TGCAGTGCTAGAGATTCTATGGGCTACGAGCAGTACTTC. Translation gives CSARDSMGYEQYF.

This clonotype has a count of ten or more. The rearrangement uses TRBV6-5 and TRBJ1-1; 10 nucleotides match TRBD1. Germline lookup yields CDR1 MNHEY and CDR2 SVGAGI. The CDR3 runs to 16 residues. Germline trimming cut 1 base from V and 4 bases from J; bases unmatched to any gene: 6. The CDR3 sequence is CASSYLGTGDITEAFF. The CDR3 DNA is TGTGCCAGCAGTTACTTGGGGACAGGGGACATCACTGAAGCTTTCTTT.

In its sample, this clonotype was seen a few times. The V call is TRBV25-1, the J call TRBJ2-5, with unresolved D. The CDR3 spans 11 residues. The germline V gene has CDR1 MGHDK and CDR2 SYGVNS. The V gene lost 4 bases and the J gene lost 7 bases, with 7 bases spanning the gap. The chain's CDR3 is CASSVAGTQYF. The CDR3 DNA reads TGTGCCAGCAGTGTTGCAGGGACCCAGTACTTC. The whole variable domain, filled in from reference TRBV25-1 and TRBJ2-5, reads EADIYQTPRYLVIGTGKKITLECSQTMGHDKMYWYQQDPGMELHLIHYSYGVNSTEKGDLSSESTVSRIRTEHFPLTLESARPSHTSQYLCASSVAGTQYFGPGTRLLVL.

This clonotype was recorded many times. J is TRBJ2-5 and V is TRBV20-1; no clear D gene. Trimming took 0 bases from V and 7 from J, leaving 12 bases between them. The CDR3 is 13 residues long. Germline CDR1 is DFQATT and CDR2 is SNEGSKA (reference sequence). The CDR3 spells CSARDLNWGTQYF. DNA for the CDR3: TGCAGTGCTAGAGATCTCAATTGGGGGACCCAGTACTTC.

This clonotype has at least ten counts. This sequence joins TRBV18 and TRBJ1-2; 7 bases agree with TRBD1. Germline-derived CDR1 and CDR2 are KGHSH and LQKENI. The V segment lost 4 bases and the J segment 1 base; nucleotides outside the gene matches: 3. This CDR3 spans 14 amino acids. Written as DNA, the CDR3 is TGTGCCAGCTCACTCGGACAGGATAACTATGGCTACACCTTC. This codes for CASSLGQDNYGYTF.

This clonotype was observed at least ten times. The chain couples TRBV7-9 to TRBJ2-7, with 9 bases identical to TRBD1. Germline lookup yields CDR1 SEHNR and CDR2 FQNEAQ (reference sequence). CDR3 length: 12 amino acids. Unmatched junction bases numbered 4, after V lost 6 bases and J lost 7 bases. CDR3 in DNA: TGTGCCAGCAGTACAGGGGGCGTAGAGCAGTACTTC. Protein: CASSTGGVEQYF.